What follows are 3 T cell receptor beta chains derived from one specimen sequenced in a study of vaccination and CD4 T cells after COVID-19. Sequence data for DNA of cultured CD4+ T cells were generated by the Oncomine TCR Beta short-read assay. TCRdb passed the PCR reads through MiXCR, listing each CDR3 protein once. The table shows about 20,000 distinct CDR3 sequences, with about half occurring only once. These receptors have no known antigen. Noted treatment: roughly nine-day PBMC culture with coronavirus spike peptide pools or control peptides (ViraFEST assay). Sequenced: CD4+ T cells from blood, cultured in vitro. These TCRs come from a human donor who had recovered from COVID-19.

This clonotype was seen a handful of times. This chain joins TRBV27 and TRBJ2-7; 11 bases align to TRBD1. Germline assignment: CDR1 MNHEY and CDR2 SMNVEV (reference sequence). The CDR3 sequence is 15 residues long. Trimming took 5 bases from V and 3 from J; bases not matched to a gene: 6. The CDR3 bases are TGTGCCAGCAGTACAAGCGGGACAGGGGGCTACGAGCAGTACTTC. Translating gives CASSTSGTGGYEQYF.

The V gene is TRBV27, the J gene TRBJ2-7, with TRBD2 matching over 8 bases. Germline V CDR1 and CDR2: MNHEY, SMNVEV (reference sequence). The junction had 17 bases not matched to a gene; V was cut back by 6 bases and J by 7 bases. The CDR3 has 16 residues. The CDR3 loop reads CASSDAPRSGSEEQYF. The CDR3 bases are TGTGCCAGCAGCGACGCCCCTCGAAGCGGGAGTGAGGAGCAGTACTTC.

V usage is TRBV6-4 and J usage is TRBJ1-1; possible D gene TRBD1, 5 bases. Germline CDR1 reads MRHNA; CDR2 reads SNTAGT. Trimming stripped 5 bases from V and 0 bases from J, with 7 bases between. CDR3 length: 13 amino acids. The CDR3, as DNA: TGTGCCAGCAGTCGACAGTTGAACACTGAAGCTTTCTTT. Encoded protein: CASSRQLNTEAFF.